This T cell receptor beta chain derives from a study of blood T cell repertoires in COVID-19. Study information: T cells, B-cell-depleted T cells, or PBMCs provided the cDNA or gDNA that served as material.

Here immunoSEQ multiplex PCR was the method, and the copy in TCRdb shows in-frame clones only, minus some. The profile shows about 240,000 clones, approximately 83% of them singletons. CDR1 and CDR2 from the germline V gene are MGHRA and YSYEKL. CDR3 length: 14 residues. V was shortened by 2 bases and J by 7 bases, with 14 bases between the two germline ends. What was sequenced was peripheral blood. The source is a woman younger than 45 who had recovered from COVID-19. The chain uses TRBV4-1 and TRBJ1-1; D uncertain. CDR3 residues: CASSQRTRVVEAFF. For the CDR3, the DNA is TGCGCCAGCAGCCAAAGAACGAGAGTCGTTGAAGCTTTCTTT.